The 27 T cell receptor beta chains presented below share a single source sample, sequenced in a study of blood T cell repertoires in COVID-19. TCRdb keeps only in-frame clones here, not all; method: immunoSEQ multiplex PCR. The table records some 87,000 clones, under 90% of them present only once. The sample taken for sequencing was peripheral blood. The receptors shown here come from a human donor in a cohort sampled during active COVID-19.

V is TRBV10-2 and J is TRBJ1-2; 7 bases are shared with TRBD1. Trimming at V came to 4 bases and at J to 0 bases, leaving 5 bases not matched to a gene. This CDR3 has 15 residues. CDR1 is WSHSY and CDR2 is SAAADI in the germline V gene. Here the CDR3 reads CASSGTGETNYGYTF. DNA for the CDR3: TGCGCCAGCAGTGGTACAGGGGAAACTAACTATGGCTACACCTTC.

CDR3 amino acids: CASSLTSGRDEQYF. The CDR3 DNA reads as TGTGCCAGCAGCCTCACTAGCGGGAGAGACGAGCAGTACTTC. The chain recombines TRBV4-2 with TRBJ2-7, with 11 bases that match TRBD2. This CDR3 has 14 residues. The V gene end was trimmed by 4 bases and the J gene end by 5 bases; junction bases not matched to a gene: 4. From germline, CDR1 is LGHNA and CDR2 YNFKEQ.

The V and J genes are TRBV19 and TRBJ1-3; TRBD1 matches at 11 bases. Germline CDR1 is LNHDA and CDR2 is SQIVND (reference sequence). Trimming at V came to 6 bases and at J to 2 bases, leaving 12 bases not matched to a gene. The CDR3 is 18 residues long. The CDR3 DNA follows: TGTGCCAGTAGCCCAGGACAGGGGGCGAAATTGGCTGGAAACACCATATATTTT. Protein product: CASSPGQGAKLAGNTIYF.

V is TRBV28 and J is TRBJ1-5; no reliable D call. V dropped 7 bases and J dropped 6 bases, with 19 bases sitting between them. This CDR3 has 15 amino acids. The germline V gene encodes CDR1 MDHEN and CDR2 SYDVKM. As DNA, the CDR3 is TGTGCCAGCACCTACCCGGGCGGGAGGAGTCAGCCCCAGCATTTT. Amino acids: CASTYPGGRSQPQHF.

This sequence joins TRBV7-9 and TRBJ1-2; D uncertain. Looked up from germline, CDR1 is SEHNR and CDR2 is FQNEAQ (reference sequence). This CDR3 has 16 residues. V was trimmed by 2 bases and J by 3 bases, leaving 16 bases between them. This chain's CDR3 is CASSLTRLTEDYGYTF. The CDR3 DNA reads as TGTGCCAGCAGCTTAACGAGGCTGACGGAGGACTATGGCTACACCTTC.

The V call is TRBV5-1, the J call TRBJ2-3; 7 bases are shared with TRBD2. The trim removed 0 bases at V and 2 bases at J, leaving 6 bases unmatched. This CDR3 is built from 16 residues. Per the germline V gene, CDR1 is SGHRS and CDR2 is YFSETQ. CDR3 residues: CASSLGRAGDTDTQYF. The CDR3 nucleotides are TGCGCCAGCAGCTTGGGGAGGGCGGGGGACACAGATACGCAGTATTTT.

The chain carries TRBV7-9 and TRBJ1-6; 10 bases agree with TRBD1. CDR3 size: 15 residues. Germline loops: CDR1 SEHNR, CDR2 FQNEAQ (reference sequence). Germline trimming cut 3 bases from V and 7 bases from J; bases unmatched to any gene: 3. The CDR3 region is CASSFGQGGNSPLHF. The CDR3 DNA follows: TGTGCCAGCAGCTTTGGACAGGGGGGGAATTCACCCCTCCACTTT.

This clone was detected only a few times. This rearrangement joins TRBV28 to TRBJ1-5; no clear D gene. The CDR3 is 14 amino acids. V was cut by 8 bases and J by 4 bases, with 15 bases left in between. The V gene's germline CDR1 is MDHEN and CDR2 SYDVKM. The CDR3 nucleotides are TGTGCCAGCCGTCGGGTCCCGGGGAATCAGCCCCAGCATTTT. Residues: CASRRVPGNQPQHF.

The chain recombines TRBV10-1 with TRBJ2-5; D is unresolved. The CDR3 is 13 amino acids. Trimming shortened V by 2 bases and J by 2 bases, and 6 bases separated the two germline ends. CDR1 WNHNN and CDR2 SYGVQD come from the germline V gene (reference sequence). CDR3 bases: TGCGCCAGCAGTGAGGGCCATCAAGAGACCCAGTACTTC. This translates into CASSEGHQETQYF.

This clone was counted a few times. The rearrangement joins TRBV18 to TRBJ1-2; 8 nucleotides match TRBD1. Germline values: CDR1 KGHSH, CDR2 LQKENI. The length of the CDR3 is 14 residues. V trimming: 3 bases; J trimming: 7 bases; junction bases outside the gene matches: 7. Here the CDR3 DNA reads TGTGCCAGCTCACCCGGACAGGGACAGGTTGGCTACACCTTC. Amino acids: CASSPGQGQVGYTF.

The J gene is TRBJ2-1, the V gene TRBV7-8, with 9 bases matching TRBD2. V lost 3 bases to trimming and J lost 7 bases; unmatched junction nucleotides: 7. This CDR3 comprises 15 residues. Germline V CDR1 and CDR2: SGHVS, FQNEAQ. CDR3 sequence: CASSFYSGSGNEQFF. The CDR3 DNA sequence: TGTGCCAGCAGCTTTTATAGCGGGAGTGGAAATGAGCAGTTCTTC.

The chain uses TRBV5-1 and TRBJ2-7; 8 nucleotides agree with TRBD2. The CDR3 consists of 16 residues. The V segment lost 0 bases and the J segment 0 bases; nucleotides outside the gene matches: 5. Germline CDR1 reads SGHRS; CDR2 reads YFSETQ. The CDR3 region has the DNA TGCGCCAGCAGCTTGGTGGTGACTAGCGTCTCCTACGAGCAGTACTTC. It translates to CASSLVVTSVSYEQYF.

The CDR3 region has the DNA TGTGCCAGCAGTTCTACAGGGTCCGGGGAGCTGTTTTTT. It is translated as CASSSTGSGELFF. This chain uses TRBV6-5 with TRBJ2-2, with a tentative D call TRBD1 (6 bases). This CDR3 contains 13 residues. From germline, CDR1 is MNHEY and CDR2 SVGAGI. V lost 4 bases and J lost 6, with 9 bases in between.

This chain joins TRBV5-1 and TRBJ1-4; D not resolved. CDR1 and CDR2 from the germline V gene are SGHRS and YFSETQ. V was cut by 2 bases and J by 6 bases, with 11 bases left in between. The CDR3 consists of 14 residues. CDR3 protein: CASSFRPGDEKLFF. CDR3 DNA: TGCGCCAGCAGCTTTAGGCCCGGGGATGAAAAACTGTTTTTT.

The gene calls are TRBV5-1 and TRBJ2-3, with TRBD1 matching over 9 bases. This CDR3 is 16 amino acids long. Germline V gene data show CDR1 as SGHRS and CDR2 as YFSETQ. V lost 0 bases and J lost 0; bases outside the gene matches: 2. CDR3 DNA sequence: TGCGCCAGCAGCTTGGATGGGACAGGGAGCACAGATACGCAGTATTTT. Translating it yields CASSLDGTGSTDTQYF.

This clone showed up just a few times. The chain has TRBV6-2 or TRBV6-3 and TRBJ2-7; the D is unclear. Trimming stripped 2 bases from V and 1 base from J, with 12 bases between. The CDR3 contains 15 residues. Germline V lookup: CDR1 MNHEY, CDR2 SVGEGT. CDR3 nucleotide sequence: TGTGCCAGCAGTTACGTGGCAGGTGCTTCCTACGAGCAGTACTTC. Its protein is CASSYVAGASYEQYF.

V gene TRBV11-2 combines with J gene TRBJ2-3, with D perhaps TRBD2 (5 bases). The CDR3 contains 14 residues. V lost 4 bases and J lost 7, with 15 bases in between. Looked up from germline, CDR1 is SGHAT and CDR2 is FQNNGV. The CDR3 sequence: CASSSGVAWYTQYF. The CDR3 DNA is TGTGCCAGCAGCTCCGGGGTCGCGTGGTATACGCAGTATTTT.

This chain uses TRBV7-2 with TRBJ2-1; 12 nucleotides align to TRBD2. The CDR3 totals 16 residues. From germline, CDR1 is SGHTA and CDR2 FQGNSA. V gave up 1 base and J gave up 9 bases; unmatched junction bases: 7. CDR3 amino acids: CASSLDLAGGLSEQFF. CDR3 sequence (DNA): TGTGCCAGCAGCTTAGACCTAGCGGGGGGGCTGAGTGAGCAGTTCTTC.

This chain connects TRBV13 to TRBJ1-5, with 9 bases that match TRBD1. J lost 0 bases, V lost 0 bases, and 6 bases had no gene match. The CDR3 consists of 18 residues. Germline V CDR1 and CDR2: PRHDT, FYEKMQ (reference sequence). The CDR3 region has the DNA TGTGCCAGCAGCTTAGGGGGACAGGGAAGCGCTAGCAATCAGCCCCAGCATTTT. Translated, it gives CASSLGGQGSASNQPQHF.

This clone was observed a single time. The chain employs TRBV25-1 and TRBJ1-2; tentative D call: TRBD1 (6 bases). Germline values: CDR1 MGHDK, CDR2 SYGVNS. V shed 1 base and J shed 2 bases, with 11 bases lying between them. CDR3 length: 15 residues. This CDR3 is CASSEWGHNNYGYTF. DNA of the CDR3: TGTGCCAGCAGTGAATGGGGACATAACAACTATGGCTACACCTTC.

This chain links TRBV12-5 with TRBJ2-4; 7 nucleotides agree with TRBD1. V shed 3 bases and J 0 bases; nucleotides not matched to a gene: 11. The CDR3 runs to 18 residues. CDR1 is LGHNT, CDR2 FRNRAP, per germline. The CDR3 bases are TGTGCTAGTGGTTTTTCCGGCCAGGGGGAGCTAGCCAAAAACATTCAGTACTTC. Translated: CASGFSGQGELAKNIQYF. The full variable domain, with the rest looked up from reference TRBV12-5 and TRBJ2-4, is DARVTQTPRHKVTEMGQEVTMRCQPILGHNTVFWYRQTMMQGLELLAYFRNRAPLDDSGMPKDRFSAEMPDATLATLKIQPSEPRDSAVYFCASGFSGQGELAKNIQYFGAGTRLSVL.

This CDR3 reads CASSLGGTSGAGELFF. The CDR3 DNA is TGCGCCAGCAGCTTGGGAGGGACTAGCGGGGCCGGGGAGCTGTTTTTT. The chain has TRBV5-1 and TRBJ2-2; 13 bases fit TRBD2. The CDR3 contains 16 residues. Unmatched junction bases numbered 2, after V lost 0 bases and J lost 6 bases. Germline lookup yields CDR1 SGHRS and CDR2 YFSETQ.

The chain couples TRBV4-1 to TRBJ2-2; TRBD1 agrees at 8 bases. V lost 4 bases and J lost 4; bases outside the gene matches: 5. This CDR3 region has 15 residues. Germline assignment: CDR1 MGHRA and CDR2 YSYEKL. The CDR3 is CASSPGTGATGELFF. CDR3 in DNA: TGCGCCAGCAGCCCCGGGACAGGAGCCACCGGGGAGCTGTTTTTT.

This clone was detected only a few times. This chain uses TRBV7-9 with TRBJ1-1; D is perhaps TRBD1 (6 bases). The V gene lost 8 bases and the J gene lost 5 bases, with 21 bases spanning the gap. Germline V CDR1 and CDR2: SEHNR, FQNEAQ (reference sequence). CDR3 length: 15 amino acids. CDR3: CASRPGGRGTTEAFF. Written as DNA, the CDR3 is TGTGCCAGCCGCCCCGGGGGGCGCGGGACGACTGAAGCTTTCTTT.

This clone has only one observation. V usage is TRBV29-1 and J usage is TRBJ1-2, with D perhaps matching TRBD1 (5 bases). The CDR3 runs to 13 residues. V lost 4 bases and J lost 2, with 11 bases in between. CDR1 is SQVTM and CDR2 is ANQGSEA in the germline V gene. The CDR3 is CSVGDGGNYGYTF. CDR3 in DNA: TGCAGCGTTGGGGACGGGGGAAACTATGGCTACACCTTC.

The V gene is TRBV20-1, the J gene TRBJ1-4, with no clear D. This CDR3 spans 11 amino acids. The V gene lost 1 base and the J gene lost 8 bases, with 5 bases spanning the gap. Germline lookup yields CDR1 DFQATT and CDR2 SNEGSKA (reference sequence). In DNA form, the CDR3 reads TGCAGTGCTAGAGTAGAGGAAAAACTGTTTTTT. Its protein is CSARVEEKLFF.

CDR3 residues: CSVGQGTNEAFF. CDR3 sequence (DNA): TGCAGCGTTGGACAGGGTACCAATGAAGCTTTCTTT. This chain joins TRBV29-1 and TRBJ1-1, with 7 bases that match TRBD1. Losses at the gene ends were 4 bases for V and 7 bases for J; bases not matched to a gene: 6. Germline V gene sequence: CDR1 SQVTM, CDR2 ANQGSEA. The CDR3 length is 12 residues.